What follows are 23 T cell receptor beta chains derived from one specimen sequenced in a study of technical replicates of blood from a few donors. Using immunoSEQ multiplex PCR, the repertoire was profiled, and TCRdb retains in-frame clones only, with some absent. This sample yields around 75,000 clones, of which approximately 90% are seen a single time; approximately 0.3% belongs to the top ten. The sequenced sample was T cells isolated from PBMCs. The origin of the receptors is a human donor in good health.

In nucleotides, the CDR3 is TGTGCCAGCTCACTGGGACAGGGCCCTCAAGAGACCCAGTACTTC. Amino acids: CASSLGQGPQETQYF. The chain joins TRBV18 to TRBJ2-5; 9 nucleotides align to TRBD1. The CDR3 is 15 residues long. V trimming: 4 bases; J trimming: 2 bases; junction bases outside the gene matches: 5. Germline lookup yields CDR1 KGHSH and CDR2 LQKENI.

The genes are TRBV28 and TRBJ1-5; the D gene is possibly TRBD1 (6 bases). V gave up 6 bases and J gave up 11 bases, with 20 bases separating them. In germline, CDR1 is MDHEN, CDR2 SYDVKM. CDR3 size: 14 residues. The CDR3 region has the DNA TGTGCCAGCAGCCCCGCGGGGGGCAAGGGGGCCCAGCATTTT. Amino acid sequence: CASSPAGGKGAQHF.

The chain couples TRBV10-2 to TRBJ2-7, with D uncertain. From germline, CDR1 is WSHSY and CDR2 SAAADI. V lost 3 bases, J lost 0 bases, and 9 bases lay in between. CDR3 length: 14 amino acids. CDR3 bases: TGCGCCAGCAGTGATTTCACATCCTCCTACGAGCAGTACTTC. It codes for CASSDFTSSYEQYF.

The J gene is TRBJ1-5, the V gene TRBV27; D not resolved. This CDR3 has 11 residues. The germline V and J ends were trimmed by 7 bases and 3 bases, with 4 bases remaining between them. In germline, CDR1 is MNHEY, CDR2 SMNVEV (reference sequence). The CDR3: CASTFNQPQHF. CDR3 nucleotide sequence: TGTGCCAGCACCTTCAATCAGCCCCAGCATTTT.

This rearrangement joins TRBV28 to TRBJ1-1, with D perhaps matching TRBD1 (5 bases). Germline V gene sequence: CDR1 MDHEN, CDR2 SYDVKM. The CDR3 has 14 residues. V was trimmed by 8 bases and J by 3 bases, leaving 16 bases between them. In DNA, the CDR3 is TGTGCCAGCGTTTTGACAGCTATATACACTGAAGCTTTCTTT. Translating gives CASVLTAIYTEAFF.

Here the CDR3 reads CATSGTSGGADTQYF. For the CDR3, the DNA is TGTGCCACCAGCGGGACTAGCGGGGGGGCGGATACGCAGTATTTT. The rearrangement uses TRBV15 and TRBJ2-3; TRBD2 matches 16 bases. CDR3 size: 15 residues. Germline V CDR1 and CDR2: LNHNV, YYDKDF (reference sequence). The junction had 2 bases not matched to a gene; V was cut back by 5 bases and J by 6 bases.

V is TRBV7-8 and J is TRBJ1-4; the match to TRBD1 covers 8 bases. The germline V gene encodes CDR1 SGHVS and CDR2 FQNEAQ. V shed 1 base, J shed 0 bases, and the junction held 7 bases outside the gene matches. This CDR3 has 18 amino acids. DNA for the CDR3: TGTGCCAGCAGCTTAGAGTGGACAGGGATTGCAACTAATGAAAAACTGTTTTTT. The encoded protein is CASSLEWTGIATNEKLFF. The full variable domain, in which reference TRBV7-8 and TRBJ1-4 provide the parts outside the CDR3, is GAGVSQSPRYKVAKRGQDVALRCDPISGHVSLFWYQQALGQGPEFLTYFQNEAQLDKSGLPSDRFFAERPEGSVSTLKIQRTQQEDSAVYLCASSLEWTGIATNEKLFFGSGTQLSVL.

This sequence joins TRBV5-4 and TRBJ1-2, with D hard to call. Between the trimmed V and J ends, which lost 3 bases and 4 bases, there was a span of 4 bases. CDR3 size: 11 residues. Germline V gives CDR1 SGHNT, CDR2 YYREEE (reference sequence). The CDR3 nucleotides read TGTGCCAGCAGCTCGGGCTATGGCTACACCTTC. This encodes CASSSGYGYTF.

The chain employs TRBV25-1 and TRBJ1-1; D is possibly TRBD1 (6 bases). The CDR3 extends over 15 amino acids. CDR1 and CDR2 (germline): MGHDK, SYGVNS. Trimming left V 3 bases short and J 1 base short, with 12 bases between. The CDR3 DNA is TGTGCCAGCAGTGAGCAACAGGGCAGGAACACTGAAGCTTTCTTT. This gives the protein CASSEQQGRNTEAFF. The complete variable domain, with remaining parts taken from reference TRBV25-1 and TRBJ1-1, reads EADIYQTPRYLVIGTGKKITLECSQTMGHDKMYWYQQDPGMELHLIHYSYGVNSTEKGDLSSESTVSRIRTEHFPLTLESARPSHTSQYLCASSEQQGRNTEAFFGQGTRLTVV.

The J gene is TRBJ1-1, the V gene TRBV18, with D perhaps TRBD1 (6 bases). This CDR3 is 17 amino acids long. V lost 3 bases to trimming and J lost 5 bases, with 22 bases between them. Looked up from germline, CDR1 is KGHSH and CDR2 is LQKENI. Here the CDR3 DNA reads TGTGCCAGCTCACCTTTGGTGGGGGACACTTCCCGGACTGAAGCTTTCTTT. Protein product: CASSPLVGDTSRTEAFF.

The chain has TRBV7-2 and TRBJ2-3; 7 bases are shared with TRBD2. The CDR3 is 16 amino acids. Trimming at V came to 0 bases and at J to 3 bases, leaving 6 bases not matched to a gene. Per the germline V gene, CDR1 is SGHTA and CDR2 is FQGNSA. In DNA, the CDR3 is TGTGCCAGCAGCTTAGCGCTGGGGGGGGTAACAGATACGCAGTATTTT. It specifies CASSLALGGVTDTQYF.

The rearrangement uses TRBV7-2 and TRBJ2-7, with D perhaps matching TRBD2 (5 bases). Trimming pared 6 bases from V and 3 bases from J, leaving 12 bases between. This CDR3 contains 13 residues. Germline V gives CDR1 SGHTA, CDR2 FQGNSA. The CDR3 spells CASSPRTHYEQYF. CDR3 DNA: TGTGCCAGCAGTCCCCGGACTCACTACGAGCAGTACTTC.

Only one count was recorded for this clone. The V call is TRBV19, the J call TRBJ2-7, with 9 bases that match TRBD1. Germline lookup yields CDR1 LNHDA and CDR2 SQIVND (reference sequence). V lost 6 bases, J lost 5 bases, and 5 bases stayed unmatched. The CDR3 consists of 13 residues. The CDR3 sequence: CASRMDRGHEQYF. For the CDR3, the DNA is TGTGCCAGTAGGATGGACAGGGGTCACGAGCAGTACTTC.

The chain carries TRBV6-6 and TRBJ1-4; 10 bases fit TRBD1. Germline lookup yields CDR1 MNHNY and CDR2 SVGAGI (reference sequence). V shed 3 bases and J 8 bases; nucleotides not matched to a gene: 3. This CDR3 region has 14 residues. The CDR3 loop is CASSYGTGVEKLFF. The DNA for the CDR3 is TGTGCCAGCAGTTATGGGACAGGGGTAGAAAAACTGTTTTTT.

This chain uses TRBV28 with TRBJ1-1; D is ambiguous. This CDR3 has 13 amino acids. In germline, CDR1 is MDHEN, CDR2 SYDVKM. Trimming shortened V by 8 bases and J by 0 bases, and 10 bases separated the two germline ends. CDR3 bases: TGTGCCAGCCGGTTACCTTTGAACACTGAAGCTTTCTTT. Translated, it gives CASRLPLNTEAFF.

This rearrangement joins TRBV5-6 to TRBJ2-5, with a possible D match to TRBD2 (7 bases). The J call may be wrong; the DNA end is better matched by TRBJ2-7. From germline, CDR1 is SGHDT and CDR2 YYEEEE. The CDR3 runs 15 residues. The CDR3 loop is CASSLGAGQSYEQYF. The CDR3 DNA follows: TGTGCCAGCAGCTTGGGAGCGGGACAATCCTACGAGCAGTACTTC.

The chain combines TRBV5-1 with TRBJ2-2, with D perhaps TRBD1 (5 bases). The CDR3 length is 15 residues. V was pared by 1 base and J by 7 bases, with 14 bases between. CDR1 SGHRS and CDR2 YFSETQ come from the germline V gene. The CDR3 bases are TGCGCCAGCAGCTTGCTGCAGGGTGCAGTCGGGGAGCTGTTTTTT. This gives the protein CASSLLQGAVGELFF.

V is TRBV6-1 and J is TRBJ1-5; the D gene is possibly TRBD1 (5 bases). The germline V gene encodes CDR1 MNHNS and CDR2 SASEGT. The CDR3 runs 14 residues. Deletions cut 11 bases from V and 0 bases from J, with 14 bases between. The CDR3 reads CAGKIDSSNQPQHF. DNA for the CDR3: TGTGCCGGCAAGATAGACAGTAGCAATCAGCCCCAGCATTTT.

The chain recombines TRBV7-8 with TRBJ1-1; D not certain. The V gene's germline CDR1 is SGHVS and CDR2 FQNEAQ. The ends were cut back, 1 base at V and 6 bases at J, with 12 bases in the middle. CDR3 length: 14 residues. DNA for the CDR3: TGTGCCAGCAGCTTAGGCGGCCGGGGATCTGAAGCTTTCTTT. Residues: CASSLGGRGSEAFF.

J is TRBJ2-2 and V is TRBV6-1, with D hard to call. Germline lookup yields CDR1 MNHNS and CDR2 SASEGT. Trimming shortened V by 4 bases and J by 1 base, and 4 bases separated the two germline ends. The length of the CDR3 is 13 residues. CDR3 coding DNA: TGTGCCAGCAGTGCGGGGAACACCGGGGAGCTGTTTTTT. Its translation: CASSAGNTGELFF.

This clone was recorded once. The chain carries TRBV4-1 and TRBJ2-7, with a tentative D call TRBD2 (6 bases). V was trimmed by 6 bases and J by 2 bases, leaving 23 bases between them. The CDR3 has 17 residues. Looked up from germline, CDR1 is MGHRA and CDR2 is YSYEKL. CDR3 DNA: TGCGCCAGCAGTCCGACCCGACTGGAGGGGCCTACCTACGAGCAGTACTTC. Translated: CASSPTRLEGPTYEQYF.

V is TRBV7-3 and J is TRBJ1-1; perhaps TRBD1 as D (6 bases). Trimming took off 4 bases at V and 5 bases at J, with 11 bases between the two ends. The CDR3 is 13 amino acids. Looked up from germline, CDR1 is SGHTA and CDR2 is FQGTGA. Here the CDR3 DNA reads TGTGCCAGCAGCTGGGGGGGGCGGACTGAAGCTTTCTTT. This gives the protein CASSWGGRTEAFF.

The chain couples TRBV9 to TRBJ1-3, with D possibly being TRBD1 (5 bases). V lost 4 bases and J 4 bases, leaving 18 bases between the germline ends. The CDR3 spans 16 residues. Germline CDR1 SGDLS, CDR2 YYNGEE. CDR3 region: CASSSPGGFDGNTIYF. The CDR3 coding sequence is TGTGCCAGCAGCTCCCCCGGGGGGTTCGACGGAAACACCATATATTTT.